Sequencing of this T cell receptor (beta chain) was carried out in a study of T cells expressing NK-cell markers. At the level of the study: It was sorted CD3+CD56-NKG2C+, CD3+CD56+NKG2C- and CD3+CD56+NKG2C+ T cells that provided the TCR beta repertoires.

TCRdb reanalyzed the 5' RACE reads, giving one entry per CDR3 protein sequence and no DNA. With 450,000 to 600,000 distinct CDR3 sequences in the sample, the ten largest clones hold 3% to 4.5%. This CDR3 has 18 residues. The germline V gene has CDR1 WSHSY and CDR2 SAAADI. Sequenced sample: blood T cells: a sorted CD56 or NKG2C T cell subset, CD4+ or CD8+ T cells, or bulk PBMC T cells (not recorded which). This clonotype originated in a man aged 18 to 29 in good health. This chain links TRBV10-2 with TRBJ2-5; TCRdb's assignment of TRBD2 cannot be checked, as there is no DNA. The CDR3 sequence is CASSDVRTSELREETQYF.